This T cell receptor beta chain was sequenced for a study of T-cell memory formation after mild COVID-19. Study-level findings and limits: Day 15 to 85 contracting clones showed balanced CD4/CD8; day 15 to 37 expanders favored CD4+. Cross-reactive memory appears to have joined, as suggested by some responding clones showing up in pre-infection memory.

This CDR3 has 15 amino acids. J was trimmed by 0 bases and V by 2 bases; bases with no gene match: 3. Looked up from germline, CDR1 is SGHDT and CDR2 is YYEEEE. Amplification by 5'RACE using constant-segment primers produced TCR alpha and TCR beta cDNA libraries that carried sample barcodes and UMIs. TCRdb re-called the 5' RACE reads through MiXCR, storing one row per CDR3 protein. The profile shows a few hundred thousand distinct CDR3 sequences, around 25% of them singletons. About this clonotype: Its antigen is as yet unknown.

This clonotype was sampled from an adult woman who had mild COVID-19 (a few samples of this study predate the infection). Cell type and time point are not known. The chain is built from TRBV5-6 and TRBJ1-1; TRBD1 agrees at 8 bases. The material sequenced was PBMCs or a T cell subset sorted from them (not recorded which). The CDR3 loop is CASSLRTGMNTEAFF. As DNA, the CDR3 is TGTGCCAGCAGCTTACGGACAGGGATGAACACTGAAGCTTTCTTT. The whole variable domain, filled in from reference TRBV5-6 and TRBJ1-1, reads DAGVTQSPTHLIKTRGQQVTLRCSPKSGHDTVSWYQQALGQGPQFIFQYYEEEERQRGNFPDRFSGHQFPNYSSELNVNALLLGDSALYLCASSLRTGMNTEAFFGQGTRLTVV.